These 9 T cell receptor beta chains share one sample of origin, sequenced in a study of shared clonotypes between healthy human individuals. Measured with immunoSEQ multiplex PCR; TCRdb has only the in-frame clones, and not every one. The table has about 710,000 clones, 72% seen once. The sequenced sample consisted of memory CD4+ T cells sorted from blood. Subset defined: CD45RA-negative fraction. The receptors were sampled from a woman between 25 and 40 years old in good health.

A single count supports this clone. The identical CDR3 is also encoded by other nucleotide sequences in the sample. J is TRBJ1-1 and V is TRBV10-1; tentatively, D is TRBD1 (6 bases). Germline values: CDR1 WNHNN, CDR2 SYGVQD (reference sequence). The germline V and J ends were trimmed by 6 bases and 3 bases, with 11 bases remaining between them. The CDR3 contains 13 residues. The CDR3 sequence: CASSPGTYTEAFF. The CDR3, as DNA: TGCGCCAGCAGCCCCGGGACATACACTGAAGCTTTCTTT.

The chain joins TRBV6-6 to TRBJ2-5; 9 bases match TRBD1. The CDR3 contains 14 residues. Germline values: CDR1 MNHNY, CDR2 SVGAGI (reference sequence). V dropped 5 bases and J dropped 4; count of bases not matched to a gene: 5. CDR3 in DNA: TGTGCCAGCAGTCAGGACAGGGGTGGAGAGACCCAGTACTTC. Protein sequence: CASSQDRGGETQYF.

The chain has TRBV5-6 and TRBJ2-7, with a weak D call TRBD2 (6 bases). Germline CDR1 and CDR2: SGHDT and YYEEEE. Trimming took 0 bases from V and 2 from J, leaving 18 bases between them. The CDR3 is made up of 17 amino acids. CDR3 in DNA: TGTGCCAGCAGCTTGGTTCTTATCGGGACTGTCCCCTACGAGCAGTACTTC. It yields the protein CASSLVLIGTVPYEQYF.

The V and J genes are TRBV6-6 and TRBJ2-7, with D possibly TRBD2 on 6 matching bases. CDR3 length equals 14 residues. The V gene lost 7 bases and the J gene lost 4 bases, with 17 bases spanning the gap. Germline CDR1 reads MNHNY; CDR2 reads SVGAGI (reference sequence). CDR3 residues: CASTLQFGGYEQYF. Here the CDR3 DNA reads TGTGCCAGCACCCTACAATTTGGGGGGTACGAGCAGTACTTC.

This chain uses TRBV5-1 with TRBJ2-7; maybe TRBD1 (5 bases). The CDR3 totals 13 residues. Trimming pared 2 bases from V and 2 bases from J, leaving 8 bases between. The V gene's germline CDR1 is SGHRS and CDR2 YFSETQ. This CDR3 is CASSLQATYEQYF. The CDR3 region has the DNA TGCGCCAGCAGCTTACAGGCGACCTACGAGCAGTACTTC.

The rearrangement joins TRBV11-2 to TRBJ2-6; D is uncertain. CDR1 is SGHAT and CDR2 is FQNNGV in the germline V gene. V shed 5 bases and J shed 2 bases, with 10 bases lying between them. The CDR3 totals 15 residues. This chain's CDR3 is CASSLSGPGANVLTF. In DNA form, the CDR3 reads TGTGCCAGCAGCCTTTCTGGGCCTGGGGCCAACGTCCTGACTTTC.

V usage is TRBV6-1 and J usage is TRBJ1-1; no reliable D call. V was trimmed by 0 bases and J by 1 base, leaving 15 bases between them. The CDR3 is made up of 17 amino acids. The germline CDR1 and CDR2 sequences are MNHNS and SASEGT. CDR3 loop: CASSEAHHQAGNTEAFF. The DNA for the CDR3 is TGTGCCAGCAGTGAAGCGCACCATCAGGCAGGGAACACTGAAGCTTTCTTT.

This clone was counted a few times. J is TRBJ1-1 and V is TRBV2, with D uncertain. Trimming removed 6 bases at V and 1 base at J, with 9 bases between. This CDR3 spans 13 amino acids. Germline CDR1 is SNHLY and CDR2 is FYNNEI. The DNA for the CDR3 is TGTGCCAGCAGCCGGGATTGGAACACTGAAGCTTTCTTT. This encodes CASSRDWNTEAFF.

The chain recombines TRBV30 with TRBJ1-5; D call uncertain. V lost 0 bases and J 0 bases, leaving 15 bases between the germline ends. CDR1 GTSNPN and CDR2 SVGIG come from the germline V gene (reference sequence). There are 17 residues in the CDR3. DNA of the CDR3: TGTGCCTGGAGTGTACTCGGAAGAGGGTTTAGCAATCAGCCCCAGCATTTT. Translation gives CAWSVLGRGFSNQPQHF.